Given below is one TCR beta chain in context. The sample comes from a study of blood T cell repertoires in COVID-19. Study-level background: COVID-19 samples from acute and convalescent phases originated in the United States, Italy and Spain. PBMCs, B-cell-depleted T cells, or T cells provided the cDNA or gDNA that made up the material.

The table came from immunoSEQ multiplex PCR; TCRdb's copy has only in-frame clones and leaves some out. This sample has some 400,000 clones, with 81% found just once. Sequenced input: peripheral blood. This receptor was obtained from a human donor with acute or convalescent COVID-19. The donor label of this sample is uncertain.

The CDR3 nucleotides read TGTGCCAGTACTTACTCAGGGGGCGTCCGGTATGGCTACACCTTC. Its protein product is CASTYSGGVRYGYTF. The chain joins TRBV19 to TRBJ1-2, with 8 bases fitting TRBD1. The CDR3 totals 15 residues. V was clipped by 7 bases and J by 5 bases; unmatched bases: 12. In germline, CDR1 is LNHDA, CDR2 SQIVND (reference sequence).